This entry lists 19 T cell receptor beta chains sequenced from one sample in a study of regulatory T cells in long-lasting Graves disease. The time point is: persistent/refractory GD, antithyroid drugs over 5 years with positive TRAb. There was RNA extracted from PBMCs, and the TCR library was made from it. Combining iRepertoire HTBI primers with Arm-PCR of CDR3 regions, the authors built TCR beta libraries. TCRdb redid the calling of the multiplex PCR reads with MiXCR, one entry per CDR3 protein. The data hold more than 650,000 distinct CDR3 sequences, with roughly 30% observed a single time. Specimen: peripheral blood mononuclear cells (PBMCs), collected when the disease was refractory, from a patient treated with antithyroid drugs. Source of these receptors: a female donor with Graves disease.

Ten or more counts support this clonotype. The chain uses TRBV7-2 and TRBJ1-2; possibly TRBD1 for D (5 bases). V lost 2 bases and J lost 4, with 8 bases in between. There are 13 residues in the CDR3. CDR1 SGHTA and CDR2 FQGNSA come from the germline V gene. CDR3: CASSLSQGYGYTF. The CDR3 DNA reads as TGTGCCAGCAGCTTAAGCCAGGGCTATGGCTACACCTTC.

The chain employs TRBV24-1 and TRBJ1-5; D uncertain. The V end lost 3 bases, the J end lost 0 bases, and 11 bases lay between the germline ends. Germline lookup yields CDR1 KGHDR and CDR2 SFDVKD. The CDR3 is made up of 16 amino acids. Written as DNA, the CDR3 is TGTGCCACCAGTGATCCACGGACTGATAGCAATCAGCCCCAGCATTTT. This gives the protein CATSDPRTDSNQPQHF.

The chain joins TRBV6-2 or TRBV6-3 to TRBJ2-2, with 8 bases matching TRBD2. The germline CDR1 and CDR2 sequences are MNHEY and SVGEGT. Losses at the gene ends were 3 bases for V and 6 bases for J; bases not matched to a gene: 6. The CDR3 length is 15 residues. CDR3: CASSYSGGFAGELFF. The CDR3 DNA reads TGTGCCAGCAGTTATTCGGGGGGGTTCGCCGGGGAGCTGTTTTTT.

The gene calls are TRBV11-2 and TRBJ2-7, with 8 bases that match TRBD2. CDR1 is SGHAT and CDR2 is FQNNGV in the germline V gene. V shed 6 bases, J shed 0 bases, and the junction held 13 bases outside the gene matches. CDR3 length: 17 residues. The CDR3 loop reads CASRTSGGGKASYEQYF. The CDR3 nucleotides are TGTGCCAGCAGGACGAGCGGGGGAGGGAAGGCCTCCTACGAGCAGTACTTC.

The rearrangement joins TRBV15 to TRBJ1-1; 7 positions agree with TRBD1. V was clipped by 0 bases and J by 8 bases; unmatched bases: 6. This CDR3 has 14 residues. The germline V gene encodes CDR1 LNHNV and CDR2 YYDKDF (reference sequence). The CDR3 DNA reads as TGTGCCACCAGCAGAGATCTCGGACAGGTAGAAGCTTTCTTT. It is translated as CATSRDLGQVEAFF.

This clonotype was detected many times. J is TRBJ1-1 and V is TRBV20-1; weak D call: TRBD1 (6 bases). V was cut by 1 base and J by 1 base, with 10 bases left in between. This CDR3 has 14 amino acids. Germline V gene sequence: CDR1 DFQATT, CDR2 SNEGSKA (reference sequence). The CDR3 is CSARVTQGNTEAFF. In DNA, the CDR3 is TGCAGTGCTAGAGTAACACAGGGGAACACTGAAGCTTTCTTT.

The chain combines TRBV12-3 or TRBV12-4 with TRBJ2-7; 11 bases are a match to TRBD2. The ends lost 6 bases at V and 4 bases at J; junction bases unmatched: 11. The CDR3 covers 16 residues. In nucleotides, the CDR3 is TGTGCCAGCAGCCTGACTAGCGGGACTTCCTTTTACGAGCAGTACTTC. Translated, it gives CASSLTSGTSFYEQYF.

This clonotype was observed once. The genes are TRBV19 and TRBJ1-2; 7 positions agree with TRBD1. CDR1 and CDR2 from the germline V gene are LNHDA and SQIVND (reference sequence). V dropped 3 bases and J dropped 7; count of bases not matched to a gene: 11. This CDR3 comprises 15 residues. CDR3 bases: TGTGCCAGTAGTATTAACTACGACAGGGTAGGTGGCTACACCTTC. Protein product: CASSINYDRVGGYTF.

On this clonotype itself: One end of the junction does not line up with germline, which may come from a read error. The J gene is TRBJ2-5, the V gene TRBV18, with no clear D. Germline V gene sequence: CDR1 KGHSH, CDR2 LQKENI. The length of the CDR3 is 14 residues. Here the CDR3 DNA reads TGTGCCAGCCCACCACCGGGCAGCCAAGAGACCCAGTACTTC. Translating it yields CASPPPGSQETQYF.

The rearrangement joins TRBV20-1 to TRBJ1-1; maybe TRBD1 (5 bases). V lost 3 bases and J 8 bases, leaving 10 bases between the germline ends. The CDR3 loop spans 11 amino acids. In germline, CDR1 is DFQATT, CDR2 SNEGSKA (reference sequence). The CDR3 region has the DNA TGCAGTGCTAGGACCGGGGCGGAAGCTTTCTTT. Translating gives CSARTGAEAFF.

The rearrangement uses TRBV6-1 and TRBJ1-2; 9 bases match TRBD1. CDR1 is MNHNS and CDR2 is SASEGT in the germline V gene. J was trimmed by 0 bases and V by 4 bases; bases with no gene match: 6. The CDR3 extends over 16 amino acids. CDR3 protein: CASSAGQGRPNYGYTF. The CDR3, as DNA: TGTGCCAGCAGTGCGGGACAGGGACGGCCTAACTATGGCTACACCTTC.

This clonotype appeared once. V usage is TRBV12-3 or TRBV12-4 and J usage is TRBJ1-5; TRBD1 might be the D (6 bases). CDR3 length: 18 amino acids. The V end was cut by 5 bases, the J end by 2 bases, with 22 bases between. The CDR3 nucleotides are TGTGCCAGCAGTGCCTCGAGGACAGCCCGAGTCGGCAATCAGCCCCAGCATTTT. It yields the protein CASSASRTARVGNQPQHF.

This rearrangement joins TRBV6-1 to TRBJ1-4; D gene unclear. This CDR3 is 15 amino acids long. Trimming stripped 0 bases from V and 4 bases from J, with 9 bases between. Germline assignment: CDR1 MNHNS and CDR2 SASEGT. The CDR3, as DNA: TGTGCCAGCAGTGAAGCGTCACAGCATAATGAAAAACTGTTTTTT. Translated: CASSEASQHNEKLFF.

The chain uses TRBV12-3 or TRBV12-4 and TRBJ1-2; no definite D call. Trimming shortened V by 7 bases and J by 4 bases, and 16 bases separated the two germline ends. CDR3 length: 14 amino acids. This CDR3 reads CASTREPSLYGYTF. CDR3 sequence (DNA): TGTGCCAGCACCCGAGAGCCCTCCCTCTATGGCTACACCTTC.

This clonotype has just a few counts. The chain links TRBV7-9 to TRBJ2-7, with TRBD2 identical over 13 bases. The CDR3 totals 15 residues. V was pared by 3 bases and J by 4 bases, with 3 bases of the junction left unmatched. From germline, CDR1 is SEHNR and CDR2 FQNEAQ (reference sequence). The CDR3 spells CASSLGTSGKYEQYF. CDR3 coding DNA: TGTGCCAGCAGCTTGGGGACTAGCGGGAAATACGAGCAGTACTTC.

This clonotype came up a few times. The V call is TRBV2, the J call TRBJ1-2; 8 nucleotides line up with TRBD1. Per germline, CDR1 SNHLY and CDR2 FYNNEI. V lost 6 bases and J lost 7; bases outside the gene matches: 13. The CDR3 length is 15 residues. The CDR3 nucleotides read TGTGCCAGCAGGGGGAAGACAGGGGTTTCTTCTGGCTACACCTTC. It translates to CASRGKTGVSSGYTF.

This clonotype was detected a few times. The CDR3 protein is CSARVTANSPLHF. The DNA of the CDR3 is TGCAGTGCTAGAGTCACAGCGAATTCACCCCTCCACTTT. The chain couples TRBV20-1 to TRBJ1-6; D unclear. Germline values: CDR1 DFQATT, CDR2 SNEGSKA (reference sequence). This CDR3 spans 13 amino acids. V was pared by 1 base and J by 7 bases, with 8 bases between.

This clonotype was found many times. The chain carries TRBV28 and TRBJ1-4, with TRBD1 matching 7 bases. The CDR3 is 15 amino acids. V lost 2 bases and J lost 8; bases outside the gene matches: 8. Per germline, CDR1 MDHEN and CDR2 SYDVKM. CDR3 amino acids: CASSLAPRQGEKLFF. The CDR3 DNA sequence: TGTGCCAGCAGTTTAGCCCCAAGACAGGGAGAAAAACTGTTTTTT. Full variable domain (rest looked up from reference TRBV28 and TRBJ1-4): DVKVTQSSRYLVKRTGEKVFLECVQDMDHENMFWYRQDPGLGLRLIYFSYDVKMKEKGDIPEGYSVSREKKERFSLILESASTNQTSMYLCASSLAPRQGEKLFFGSGTQLSVL.

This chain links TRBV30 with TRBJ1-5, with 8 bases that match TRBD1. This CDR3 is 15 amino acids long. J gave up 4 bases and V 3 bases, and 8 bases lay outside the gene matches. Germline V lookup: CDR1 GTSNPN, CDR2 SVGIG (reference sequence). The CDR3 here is CAWSADRGPNQPQHF. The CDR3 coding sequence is TGTGCCTGGAGCGCCGACAGGGGCCCTAATCAGCCCCAGCATTTT.